The 5 T cell receptor beta chains presented below share a single source sample, sequenced in a study of stem cell transplantation in POMP-related autoinflammatory disease. Sequencing used immunoSEQ multiplex PCR; TCRdb keeps in-frame clones, though not all of them. The table records tens of thousands of clones, approximately 90% of them present only once. The specimen was CD4+ T cells from PBMCs, collected after stem cell transplantation. All receptors come from a human patient with POMP-related autoinflammation and immune dysregulation (PRAID). Some of the T cells may derive from the graft donor.

This clone has just a few counts. The gene calls are TRBV10-3 and TRBJ1-4, with 7 bases lining up with TRBD1. V was clipped by 4 bases and J by 0 bases; unmatched bases: 5. CDR1 and CDR2 (germline): ENHRY, SYGVKD. There are 16 residues in the CDR3. The CDR3 DNA is TGTGCCATCAGTGGCAGCAGGGGGGCAACTAATGAAAAACTGTTTTTT. This translates into CAISGSRGATNEKLFF.

This clone was picked up one time. V is TRBV20-1 and J is TRBJ2-4; TRBD1 is a possible D gene (6 bases). V lost 3 bases and J 3 bases, leaving 12 bases between the germline ends. The CDR3 consists of 14 residues. Germline-derived CDR1 and CDR2 are DFQATT and SNEGSKA (reference sequence). The CDR3 is CSASPGHLKNIQYF. CDR3 DNA sequence: TGCAGTGCTAGTCCGGGACACCTCAAAAACATTCAGTACTTC.

This rearrangement joins TRBV19 to TRBJ2-2, with 7 bases fitting TRBD1. V lost 6 bases, J lost 1 base, and 8 bases stayed unmatched. The CDR3 is 16 amino acids. Germline CDR1 reads LNHDA; CDR2 reads SQIVND (reference sequence). CDR3 nucleotide sequence: TGTGCCAGTAGCGGTTGGGGGACAGAGAACACCGGGGAGCTGTTTTTT. It encodes CASSGWGTENTGELFF.

The chain couples TRBV18 to TRBJ2-5; tentative D call: TRBD1 (5 bases). The CDR3 has 13 residues. Germline V gene sequence: CDR1 KGHSH, CDR2 LQKENI. V lost 2 bases, J lost 2 bases, and 6 bases lay in between. The CDR3, as DNA: TGTGCCAGCTCACCAGACAGTCAAGAGACCCAGTACTTC. This gives the protein CASSPDSQETQYF.

The chain recombines TRBV5-1 with TRBJ2-1; 7 bases fit TRBD2. The V gene's germline CDR1 is SGHRS and CDR2 YFSETQ. The CDR3 sequence is 13 residues long. After removal of 4 bases from V and 6 bases from J, the junction contained 4 bases not matched to a gene. CDR3 region: CASSPSGTNEQFF. CDR3 DNA: TGCGCCAGCAGCCCAAGCGGGACCAATGAGCAGTTCTTC.